This T cell receptor beta chain came from a study of regulatory T cells in long-lasting Graves disease. About the research overall: Disease was considered persistent Graves' disease after over 5 years of antithyroid drugs (with positive TSH receptor antibodies).

Arm-PCR of CDR3 regions and iRepertoire HTBI primers were the basis on which TCR beta libraries were built. TCRdb passed the multiplex PCR reads through MiXCR, listing each CDR3 protein once. The sample has about 660,000 distinct CDR3 sequences; 30% are singletons. Time point of the sample: persistent/refractory GD, antithyroid drugs over 5 years with positive TRAb. PBMCs were the source of the RNA used for TCR sequencing. An endocrinology unit in Xi'an, China, supplied the patients. Deletions cut 5 bases from V and 5 bases from J, with 15 bases between. Germline V gene data show CDR1 as KGHSH and CDR2 as LQKENI. This CDR3 contains 14 residues. To note about this clonotype: As yet, its antigen is unknown.

Findings and limits, study-wide: Having only a small sample size may have limited accuracy. TRBV28 was favored in persistent disease, as were TRBJ1-2 and TRBJ2-5.

The chain uses TRBV18 and TRBJ1-2; D might be TRBD1 (5 bases). The TCR originated in a female donor with Graves disease. Sample: peripheral blood mononuclear cells (PBMCs), taken when the disease was refractory, from a patient treated with antithyroid drugs. CDR3 amino acids: CASSTGTEFYGYTF. The CDR3 DNA is TGTGCCAGCTCAACCGGGACCGAGTTTTATGGCTACACCTTC.